The T cell receptor (beta chain) under discussion was sequenced for a study of PD-1 blockade in classical Hodgkin lymphoma. Findings and caveats of the study: Causes of the repertoire differences remain undefined, possibly disease activity or prior therapy. CD4+ but not CD8+ TCR diversity rose significantly by C4D1. Newly diagnosed patients reportedly trailed healthy donors in baseline TCR diversity. Individuals initiating nivolumab under 1 year after ASCT were excluded.

In every patient, relapse followed autologous stem cell transplantation, while exposure to brentuximab vedotin differed. The CDR3 contains 18 residues. Germline V gene lookup returns CDR1 SNHLY and CDR2 FYNNEI. V lost 0 bases and J 0 bases, leaving 15 bases between the germline ends. This clone has more than one count but fewer than ten. Its specificity is unknown. Assay: immunoSEQ multiplex PCR; the TCRdb copy retains only in-frame clones and omits some. The table shows under 95,000 clones, with over 90% occurring only once. The source of this sequence is a human donor with classical Hodgkin lymphoma. Sequences were derived from peripheral blood mononuclear cells (PBMCs), sampled before the second cycle of nivolumab. The chain combines TRBV2 with TRBJ1-3; TRBD1 might be the D (5 bases). The CDR3 reads CASSEAGGLDTSGNTIYF. The CDR3, as DNA: TGTGCCAGCAGTGAAGCGGGCGGATTGGACACCTCTGGAAACACCATATATTTT.